Many counts were recorded for the clone carrying this TCR beta chain. Its antigen remains unidentified. The sample originates from a study of breast tumors, draining lymph nodes, adjacent tissues. TCRdb re-called the multiplex PCR reads through MiXCR, storing one row per CDR3 protein. This sample has more than 20,000 distinct CDR3 sequences, with about 24% found just once. Germline V CDR1 and CDR2: LGHDT, YNNKEL (reference sequence). Trimming took 3 bases from V and 6 from J; bases not matched to a gene: 5. The CDR3 is 14 residues long. General study results and limits: That most tumor T cells come from lymph nodes remained unproven.

This receptor was obtained from a female donor with breast cancer. Some clones in this sample may be carry-over from other donors' samples. The V call is TRBV3-1, the J call TRBJ2-7; 10 bases are a match to TRBD2. Sequencing was performed on breast tumor tissue. CDR3 sequence reads: CASSHGLAGAEQYF. CDR3 nucleotide sequence: TGTGCCAGCAGCCATGGGCTAGCGGGAGCCGAGCAGTACTTC.